This T cell receptor (beta chain) was recovered during a study of vaccination effects on CD4 cells after COVID-19. Study-wide results and limits: Convalescents' post-vaccine spike-reactive clones were mainly new, vaccine-induced. Late post-vaccination, clones induced by infection and those induced by vaccine underwent marked clonal contraction.

V was cut by 4 bases and J by 1 base, with 13 bases left in between. Germline values: CDR1 SNHLY, CDR2 FYNNEI. The CDR3 runs 15 residues. ViraFEST expansion of antigen-specific CD4+ T cells with viral peptide pools preceded sequencing. CD4+ T cells were isolated after 10 days of culture. PCR confirmed that the person was infected with SARS-CoV-2 between March and December 2020. Only in-frame clones appear in the TCRdb table, and some are missing; sequencing was by immunoSEQ multiplex PCR. The data contain around 47,000 clones, roughly 80% of them singletons. This clone has a handful of counts. Its antigen is still unknown.

Sample: CD4+ T cells from PBMCs cultured with a peptide pool, taken before COVID-19 vaccination. The chain recombines TRBV2 with TRBJ1-1; weak D call: TRBD1 (6 bases). This clonotype was obtained from a human donor who had a prior SARS-CoV-2 infection. The CDR3 sequence is CASSAYQGPNTEAFF. Here the CDR3 DNA reads TGTGCCAGCAGTGCCTATCAGGGGCCGAACACTGAAGCTTTCTTT.